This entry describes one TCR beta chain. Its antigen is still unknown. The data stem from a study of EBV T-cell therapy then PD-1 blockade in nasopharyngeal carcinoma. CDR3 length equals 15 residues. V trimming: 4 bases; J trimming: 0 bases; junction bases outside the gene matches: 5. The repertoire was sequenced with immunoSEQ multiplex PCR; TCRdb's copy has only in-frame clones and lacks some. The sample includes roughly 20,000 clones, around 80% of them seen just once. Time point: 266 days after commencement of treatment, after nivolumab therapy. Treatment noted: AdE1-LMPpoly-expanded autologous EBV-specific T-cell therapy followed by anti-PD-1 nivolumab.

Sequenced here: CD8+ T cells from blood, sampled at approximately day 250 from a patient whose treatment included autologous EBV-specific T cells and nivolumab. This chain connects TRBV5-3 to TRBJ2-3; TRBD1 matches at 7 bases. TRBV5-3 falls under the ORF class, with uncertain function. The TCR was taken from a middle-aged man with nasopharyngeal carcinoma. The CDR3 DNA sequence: TGTGCCAGAAGCCGGGGACAGTCTAGCACAGATACGCAGTATTTT. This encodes CARSRGQSSTDTQYF.